The sequence of this TCR beta chain was determined in a study of T cell responses to AZD1222 COVID-19 vaccine. The study, taken as a whole, reports: White British donors predominated, females outnumbered males, and clonal diversity was possibly underestimated.

Second doses were pooled across both intervals (about 4 or about 12 weeks). Repertoires were generated with immunoSEQ multiplex PCR, while TCRdb's copy carries only in-frame clones and drops some. The sample includes fewer than 200,000 clones, roughly 91% of them seen just once. The germline V and J ends were trimmed by 8 bases and 0 bases, with 7 bases remaining between them. CDR1 and CDR2 from the germline V gene are MDHEN and SYDVKM. The CDR3 is 12 amino acids. About this clone itself: Its antigen is currently unknown.

The chain joins TRBV28 to TRBJ1-2; D unresolved. The specimen was peripheral blood, collected 28 days after the second AZD1222 dose. The source of this sequence is an adult who received the AZD1222 COVID-19 vaccine. CDR3 in amino acids: CASGYSNYGYTF. CDR3 bases: TGTGCCAGCGGCTACTCTAACTATGGCTACACCTTC.